This T cell receptor (beta chain) was recorded in a study of blood T cell repertoires in COVID-19. Profiling relied on immunoSEQ multiplex PCR, and the TCRdb table lists in-frame clones only, not all of them. This sample has 40,000 to 50,000 clones, with 89% found just once. With 5 bases clipped from V and 1 base from J, the junction kept 4 bases outside the gene matches. Germline V CDR1 and CDR2: PRHDT, FYEKMQ (reference sequence). This CDR3 has 14 residues. The chain is built from TRBV13 and TRBJ1-1; TRBD1 matches at 7 bases. The source is a human donor in a cohort sampled during active COVID-19. The sequenced sample was peripheral blood. This chain's CDR3 is CASSGTEGNTEAFF. CDR3 sequence (DNA): TGTGCCAGCAGCGGGACAGAGGGGAACACTGAAGCTTTCTTT.